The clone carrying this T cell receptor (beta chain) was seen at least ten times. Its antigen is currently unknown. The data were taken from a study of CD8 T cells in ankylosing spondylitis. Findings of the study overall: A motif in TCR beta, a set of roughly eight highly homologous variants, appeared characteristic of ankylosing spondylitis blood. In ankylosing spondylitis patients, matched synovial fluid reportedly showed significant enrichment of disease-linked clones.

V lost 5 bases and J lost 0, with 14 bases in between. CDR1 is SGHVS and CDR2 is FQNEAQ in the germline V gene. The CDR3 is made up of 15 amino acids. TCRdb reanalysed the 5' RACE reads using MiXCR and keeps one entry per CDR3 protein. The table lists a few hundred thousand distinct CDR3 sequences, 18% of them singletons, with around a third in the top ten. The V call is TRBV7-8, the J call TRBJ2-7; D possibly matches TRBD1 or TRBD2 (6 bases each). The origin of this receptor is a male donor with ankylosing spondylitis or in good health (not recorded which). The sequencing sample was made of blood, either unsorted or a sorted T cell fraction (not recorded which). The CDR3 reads CASSPRRGVSYEQYF. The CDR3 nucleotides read TGTGCCAGCAGCCCACGAAGGGGGGTCTCCTACGAGCAGTACTTC. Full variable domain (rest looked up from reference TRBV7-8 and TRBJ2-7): GAGVSQSPRYKVAKRGQDVALRCDPISGHVSLFWYQQALGQGPEFLTYFQNEAQLDKSGLPSDRFFAERPEGSVSTLKIQRTQQEDSAVYLCASSPRRGVSYEQYFGPGTRLTVT.